Each of the 10 T cell receptor beta chains below was sequenced from the same sample in a study of T and B cells in COVID-19 patients (dated by TCRdb to about 2020). Genomic DNA extracted from blood was used in amounts of roughly 220-500 ng for amplification of TRB repertoires. The sample was run on an Illumina MiSeq. TRB rearrangements were amplified by multiplex PCR with BIOMED2 TRB-A/B primer pools. The raw public reads went through TCRdb reprocessing: fastp at Q25, MiXCR clone calling, in-frame beta chains kept. Identical CDR3 protein sequences are pooled into one entry, listed with their most common genes and DNA. Recorded for this sample are tens of thousands of distinct CDR3 sequences; over 25% of them occurred a single time. The ten largest make up around 2.1% of the sample. The sample consisted of blood. Every receptor here comes from a human donor who had recovered from COVID-19.

This clonotype was seen only a few times. The V and J genes are TRBV30 and TRBJ1-4; the D gene is possibly TRBD1 (6 bases). This CDR3 contains 14 residues. Trimming removed 0 bases at V and 8 bases at J, with 13 bases between. The germline V gene has CDR1 GTSNPN and CDR2 SVGIG (reference sequence). In DNA form, the CDR3 reads TGTGCCTGGAGTGTATGGGGGGCGGAGGAAAAACTGTTTTTT. Its protein product is CAWSVWGAEEKLFF.

The CDR3 loop reads CASSLDRGPGNTIYF. As DNA, the CDR3 is TGTGCCAGCAGTTTGGACAGGGGCCCTGGAAACACCATATATTTT. The chain links TRBV6-5 to TRBJ1-3, with 9 bases that match TRBD1. The CDR3 is made up of 15 amino acids. CDR1 is MNHEY, CDR2 SVGAGI, per germline. V shed 4 bases and J 2 bases; nucleotides not matched to a gene: 3.

This clonotype came up a few times. The chain links TRBV19 to TRBJ1-5; TRBD1 aligns across 9 bases. The CDR3 spans 14 residues. V was clipped by 5 bases and J by 6 bases; unmatched bases: 5. Looked up from germline, CDR1 is LNHDA and CDR2 is SQIVND (reference sequence). The CDR3 nucleotides are TGTGCCAGTAGTGCGACAGGGGGTGCTCAGCCCCAGCATTTT. This codes for CASSATGGAQPQHF.

This clonotype was recorded a few times. The V call is TRBV20-1, the J call TRBJ1-4; unclear D gene. Germline CDR1 reads DFQATT; CDR2 reads SNEGSKA (reference sequence). This CDR3 has 16 residues. Between the trimmed V and J ends, which lost 1 base and 7 bases, there was a span of 19 bases. The CDR3 sequence: CSARVPVGFVGEKLFF. The CDR3 DNA follows: TGCAGTGCTAGAGTTCCGGTTGGCTTTGTTGGTGAAAAACTGTTTTTT.

Only one count was recorded for this clonotype. The chain couples TRBV28 to TRBJ1-4; 8 nucleotides agree with TRBD1. The CDR3 is made up of 15 amino acids. Losses at the gene ends were 5 bases for V and 7 bases for J; bases not matched to a gene: 9. Looked up from germline, CDR1 is MDHEN and CDR2 is SYDVKM. The CDR3 spells CASSIRTGRSEKLFF. As DNA, the CDR3 is TGTGCCAGCAGTATTCGGACAGGGCGGAGTGAAAAACTGTTTTTT. Looking up the rest from reference TRBV28 and TRBJ1-4 gives the full variable domain: DVKVTQSSRYLVKRTGEKVFLECVQDMDHENMFWYRQDPGLGLRLIYFSYDVKMKEKGDIPEGYSVSREKKERFSLILESASTNQTSMYLCASSIRTGRSEKLFFGSGTQLSVL.

This clonotype was detected a few times. The chain recombines TRBV6-5 with TRBJ2-7, with 7 bases aligning to TRBD1. With 5 bases clipped from V and 4 bases from J, the junction kept 23 bases outside the gene matches. From germline, CDR1 is MNHEY and CDR2 SVGAGI. CDR3 length: 19 amino acids. CDR3 sequence: CASSARTQGIPTTFYEQYF. CDR3 sequence (DNA): TGTGCCAGCAGTGCCCGGACACAGGGGATCCCCACGACGTTTTACGAGCAGTACTTC.

This clonotype was seen a handful of times. The chain joins TRBV6-4 to TRBJ2-1, with D tentatively TRBD1 or TRBD2 (6 bases each). The CDR3 sequence is 15 residues long. V gave up 2 bases and J gave up 4 bases, with 12 bases separating them. Germline V gene lookup returns CDR1 MRHNA and CDR2 SNTAGT. CDR3 in amino acids: CASSDGEGGYNEQFF. CDR3 sequence (DNA): TGTGCCAGCAGTGACGGGGAAGGGGGGTACAATGAGCAGTTCTTC.

The chain is built from TRBV7-2 and TRBJ1-5; D is undetermined. With 3 bases removed from V and 2 bases from J, the gap between germline ends came to 5 bases. CDR1 is SGHTA and CDR2 is FQGNSA in the germline V gene. The CDR3 totals 13 residues. CDR3 sequence reads: CASSFGGNQPQHF. CDR3 DNA: TGTGCCAGCAGCTTTGGGGGCAATCAGCCCCAGCATTTT.

This CDR3 reads CASSLTSGGGDTQYF. The CDR3 DNA reads TGTGCCAGCAGTTTAACTAGCGGGGGGGGAGATACGCAGTATTTT. The chain joins TRBV28 to TRBJ2-3; 13 nucleotides agree with TRBD2. The germline V gene encodes CDR1 MDHEN and CDR2 SYDVKM. This CDR3 spans 15 amino acids. The J segment lost 5 bases and the V segment lost 2 bases, leaving 1 base of the junction unmatched.

This clonotype was recorded a few times. V usage is TRBV5-5 and J usage is TRBJ2-3, with D unclear. The germline V and J ends were trimmed by 2 bases and 6 bases, with 4 bases remaining between them. CDR1 and CDR2 from the germline V gene are SGHKS and YYEKEE (reference sequence). The CDR3 runs 11 residues. CDR3 in amino acids: CASSLWDTQYF. The CDR3 region has the DNA TGTGCCAGCAGCTTATGGGATACGCAGTATTTT.